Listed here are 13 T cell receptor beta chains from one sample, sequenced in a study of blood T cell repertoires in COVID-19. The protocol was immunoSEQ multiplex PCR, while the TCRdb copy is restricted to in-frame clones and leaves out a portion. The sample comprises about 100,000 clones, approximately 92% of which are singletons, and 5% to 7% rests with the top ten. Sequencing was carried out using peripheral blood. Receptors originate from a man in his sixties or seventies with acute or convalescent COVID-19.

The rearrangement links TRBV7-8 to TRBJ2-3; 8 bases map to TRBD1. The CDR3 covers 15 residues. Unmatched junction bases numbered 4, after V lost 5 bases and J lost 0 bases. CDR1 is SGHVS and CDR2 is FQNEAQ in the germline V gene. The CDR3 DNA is TGTGCCAGCAGCCAACAGGGGGTGAGCACAGATACGCAGTATTTT. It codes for CASSQQGVSTDTQYF.

CDR3 region: CASATGVHQPQHF. The CDR3 DNA sequence: TGTGCCAGTGCTACAGGGGTCCATCAGCCCCAGCATTTT. The chain joins TRBV6-5 to TRBJ1-5, with 7 positions matching TRBD1. The germline V gene has CDR1 MNHEY and CDR2 SVGAGI. This CDR3 comprises 13 residues. V shed 9 bases, J shed 5 bases, and the junction held 7 bases outside the gene matches.

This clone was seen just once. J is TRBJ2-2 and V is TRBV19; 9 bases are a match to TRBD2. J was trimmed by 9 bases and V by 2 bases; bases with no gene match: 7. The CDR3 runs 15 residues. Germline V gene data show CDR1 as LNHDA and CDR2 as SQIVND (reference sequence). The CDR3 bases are TGTGCCAGTAGTATACAGCTAGCGGGAACTCGGGAGCTGTTTTTT. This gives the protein CASSIQLAGTRELFF.

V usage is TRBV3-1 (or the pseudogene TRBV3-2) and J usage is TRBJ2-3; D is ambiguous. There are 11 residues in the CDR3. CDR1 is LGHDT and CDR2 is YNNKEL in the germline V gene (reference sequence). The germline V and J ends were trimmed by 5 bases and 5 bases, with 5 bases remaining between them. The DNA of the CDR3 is TGTGCCAGCAGCTCCTTAGATACGCAGTATTTT. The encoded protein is CASSSLDTQYF.

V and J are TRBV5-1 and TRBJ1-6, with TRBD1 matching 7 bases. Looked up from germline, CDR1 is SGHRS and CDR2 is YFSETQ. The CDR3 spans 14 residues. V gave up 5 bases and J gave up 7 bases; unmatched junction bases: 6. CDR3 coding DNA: TGCGCCAGCAGGAAACAGGGGCTGAATTCACCCCTCCACTTT. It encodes CASRKQGLNSPLHF.

For the CDR3, the DNA is TGTGCCAGTGCCCTGGGGGGTCATAGCAATCAGCCCCAGCATTTT. Translated: CASALGGHSNQPQHF. This chain uses TRBV2 with TRBJ1-5, with D tentatively TRBD1 (5 bases). V was trimmed by 9 bases and J by 0 bases, leaving 15 bases between them. CDR3 size: 15 residues. Looked up from germline, CDR1 is SNHLY and CDR2 is FYNNEI.

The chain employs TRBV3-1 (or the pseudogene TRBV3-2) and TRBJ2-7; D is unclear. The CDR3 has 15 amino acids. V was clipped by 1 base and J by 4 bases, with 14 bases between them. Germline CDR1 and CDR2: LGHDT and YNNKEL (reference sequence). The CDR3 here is CASSQVAGSGYEQYF. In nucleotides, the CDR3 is TGTGCCAGCAGCCAAGTGGCCGGGTCCGGGTACGAGCAGTACTTC.

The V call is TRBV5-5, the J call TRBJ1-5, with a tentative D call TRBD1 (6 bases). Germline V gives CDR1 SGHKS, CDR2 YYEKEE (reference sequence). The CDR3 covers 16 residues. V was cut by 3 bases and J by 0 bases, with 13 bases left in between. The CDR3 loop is CASSSRQVLSNQPQHF. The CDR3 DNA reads TGTGCCAGCAGCTCCAGACAGGTACTTAGCAATCAGCCCCAGCATTTT.

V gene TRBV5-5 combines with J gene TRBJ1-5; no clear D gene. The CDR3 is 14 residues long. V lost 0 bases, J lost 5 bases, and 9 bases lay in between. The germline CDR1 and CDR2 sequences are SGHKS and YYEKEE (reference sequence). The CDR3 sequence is CASSLETFDQPQHF. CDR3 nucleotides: TGTGCCAGCAGCTTGGAGACATTCGATCAGCCCCAGCATTTT. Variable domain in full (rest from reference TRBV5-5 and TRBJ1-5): DAGVTQSPTHLIKTRGQQVTLRCSPISGHKSVSWYQQVLGQGPQFIFQYYEKEERGRGNFPDRFSARQFPNYSSELNVNALLLGDSALYLCASSLETFDQPQHFGDGTRLSIL.

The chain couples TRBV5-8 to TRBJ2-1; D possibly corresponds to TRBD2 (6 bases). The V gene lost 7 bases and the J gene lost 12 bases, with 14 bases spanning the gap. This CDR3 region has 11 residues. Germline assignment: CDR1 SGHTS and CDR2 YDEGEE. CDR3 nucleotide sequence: TGTGCCAGCCGGAGGACGGGACTGCAGTTCTTC. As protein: CASRRTGLQFF.

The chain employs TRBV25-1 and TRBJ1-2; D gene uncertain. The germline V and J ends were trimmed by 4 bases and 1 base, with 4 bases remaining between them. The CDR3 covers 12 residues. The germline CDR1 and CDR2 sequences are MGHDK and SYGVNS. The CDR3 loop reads CASSAVNYGYTF. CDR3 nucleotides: TGTGCCAGCAGTGCTGTTAACTATGGCTACACCTTC.

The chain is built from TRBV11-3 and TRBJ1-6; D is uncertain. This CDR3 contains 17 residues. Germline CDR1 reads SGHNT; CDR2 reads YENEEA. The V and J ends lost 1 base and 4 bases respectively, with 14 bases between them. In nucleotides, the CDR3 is TGTGCCAGCAGCTTAGGCGACCGGGAATCTTATAATTCACCCCTCCACTTT. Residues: CASSLGDRESYNSPLHF.

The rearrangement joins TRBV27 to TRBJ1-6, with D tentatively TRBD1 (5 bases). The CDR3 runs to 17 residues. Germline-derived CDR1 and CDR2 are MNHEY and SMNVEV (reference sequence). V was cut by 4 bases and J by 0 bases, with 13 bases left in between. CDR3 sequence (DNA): TGTGCCAGCAGTTCTCCAACAGGCAACTCCTATAATTCACCCCTCCACTTT. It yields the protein CASSSPTGNSYNSPLHF.